This T cell receptor beta chain was identified during a study of graft-versus-host responses after intestinal transplantation. Overall study findings and caveats: Recipient bone marrow held GvH clones, some seen earlier in ileum or blood.

The germline V gene encodes CDR1 LGHNA and CDR2 YNFKEQ. Between the trimmed V and J ends, which lost 1 base and 1 base, there was a span of 13 bases. This CDR3 comprises 17 residues. Only in-frame clones appear in the TCRdb table, and some are missing; sequencing was by immunoSEQ multiplex PCR. The data show some 31,000 clones, roughly 87% seen once. In this sample, this clone turned up once. Its target is unknown. The starting material was PBMCs, obtained around 460 days after intestinal transplantation. The V gene is TRBV4-2, the J gene TRBJ1-4; tentative D call: TRBD1 (5 bases). This receptor was identified in a human patient who received an intestinal transplant, so some T cells may come from the graft donor. The CDR3 protein is CASSQGQSGETNEKLFF. In DNA form, the CDR3 reads TGTGCCAGCAGCCAAGGTCAATCGGGGGAAACTAATGAAAAACTGTTTTTT.